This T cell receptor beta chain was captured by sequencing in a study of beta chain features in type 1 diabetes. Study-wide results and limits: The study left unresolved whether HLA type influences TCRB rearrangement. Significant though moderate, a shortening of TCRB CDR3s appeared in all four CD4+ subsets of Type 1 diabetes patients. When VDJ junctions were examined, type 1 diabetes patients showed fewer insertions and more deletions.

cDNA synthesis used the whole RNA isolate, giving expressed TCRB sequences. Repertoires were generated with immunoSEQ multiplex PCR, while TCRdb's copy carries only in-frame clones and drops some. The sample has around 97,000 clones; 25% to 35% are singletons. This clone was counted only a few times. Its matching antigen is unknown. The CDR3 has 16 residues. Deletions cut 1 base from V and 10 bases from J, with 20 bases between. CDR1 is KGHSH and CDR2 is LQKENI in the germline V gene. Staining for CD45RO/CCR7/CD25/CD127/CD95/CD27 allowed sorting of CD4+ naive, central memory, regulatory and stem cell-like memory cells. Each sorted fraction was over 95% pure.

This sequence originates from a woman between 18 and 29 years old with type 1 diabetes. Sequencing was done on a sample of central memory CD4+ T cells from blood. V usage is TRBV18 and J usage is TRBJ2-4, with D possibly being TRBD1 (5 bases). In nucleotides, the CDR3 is TGTGCCAGCTCACCACGGAGTGGGGCCCTAGGCGAGATTCAGTACTTC. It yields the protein CASSPRSGALGEIQYF. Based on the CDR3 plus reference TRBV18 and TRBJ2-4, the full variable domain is NAGVMQNPRHLVRRRGQEARLRCSPMKGHSHVYWYRQLPEEGLKFMVYLQKENIIDESGMPKERFSAEFPKEGPSILRIQQVVRGDSAAYFCASSPRSGALGEIQYFGAGTRLSVL.